The clone carrying this T cell receptor beta chain has a handful of counts. Mouse names are used for the genes. The CDR3 end is not reached by the read, which stops 4 residues before it; the germline J gene fills it in. Sequencing relied on a cDNA template that was reverse transcribed from extracted RNA. Using immunoSEQ multiplex PCR, the repertoire was profiled, and TCRdb retains in-frame clones only, with some absent. The table lists about 300,000 clones, no singletons, with 1.2% in the top ten. Pooled cells of cutaneous lymph node origin were sorted on CD4, CD8alpha, NKG2D, NKG2ACE and other markers. These data originate in a study of CD8+ T cells in alopecia areata. The V end was cut by 3 bases, the J end by 0 bases, with 10 bases between. Germline assignment: CDR1 NSQYPW and CDR2 LRSPGD (reference sequence). The CDR3 totals 15 residues.

Sample: CD4+ T cells sorted from a lymph node. The V call is TRBV1, the J call TRBJ2-5; D might be TRBD2 (7 bases). The TCR comes from a C3H/HeJ mouse with alopecia areata. As its MHC haplotype, the strain has H2-k. CDR3 sequence reads: CTCSAGGHNQDTQYF. The CDR3 DNA, read in part, is TGCACCTGCAGTGCTGGGGGGCATAACCAAGAC.